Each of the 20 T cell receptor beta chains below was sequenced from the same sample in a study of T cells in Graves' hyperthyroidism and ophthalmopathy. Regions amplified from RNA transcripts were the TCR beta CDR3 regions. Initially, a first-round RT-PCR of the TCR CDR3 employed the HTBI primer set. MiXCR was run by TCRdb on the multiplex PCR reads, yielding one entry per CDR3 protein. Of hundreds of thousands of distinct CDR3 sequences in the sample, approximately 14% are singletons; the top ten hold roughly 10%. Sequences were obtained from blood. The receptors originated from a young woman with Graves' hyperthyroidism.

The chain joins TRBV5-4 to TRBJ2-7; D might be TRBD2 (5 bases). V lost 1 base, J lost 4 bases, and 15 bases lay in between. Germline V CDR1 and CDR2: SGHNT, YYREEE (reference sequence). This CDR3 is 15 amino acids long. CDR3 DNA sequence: TGTGCCAGCAGCTTGAATCTGGGTACGGGATACGAGCAGTACTTC. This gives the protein CASSLNLGTGYEQYF.

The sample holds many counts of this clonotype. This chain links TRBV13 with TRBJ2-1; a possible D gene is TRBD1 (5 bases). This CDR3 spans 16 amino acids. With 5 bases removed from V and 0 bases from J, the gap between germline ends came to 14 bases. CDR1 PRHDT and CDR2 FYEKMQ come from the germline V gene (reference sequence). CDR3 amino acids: CASSHRSGYSYNEQFF. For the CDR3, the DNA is TGTGCCAGCAGCCACAGGTCCGGGTACTCCTACAATGAGCAGTTCTTC.

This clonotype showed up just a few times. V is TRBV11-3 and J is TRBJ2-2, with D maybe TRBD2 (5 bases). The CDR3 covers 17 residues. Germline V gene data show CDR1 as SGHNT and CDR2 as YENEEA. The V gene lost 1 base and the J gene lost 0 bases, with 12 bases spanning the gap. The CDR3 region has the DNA TGTGCCAGCAGCTTAGGTCCGGGAACGACGAACACCGGGGAGCTGTTTTTT. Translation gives CASSLGPGTTNTGELFF.

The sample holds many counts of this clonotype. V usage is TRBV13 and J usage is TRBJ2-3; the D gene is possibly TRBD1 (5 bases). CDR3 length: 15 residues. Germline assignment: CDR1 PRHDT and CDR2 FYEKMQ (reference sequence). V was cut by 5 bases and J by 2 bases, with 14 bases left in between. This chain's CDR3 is CASSQSRDPTDTQYF. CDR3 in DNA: TGTGCCAGCAGCCAGAGCAGGGATCCCACAGATACGCAGTATTTT.

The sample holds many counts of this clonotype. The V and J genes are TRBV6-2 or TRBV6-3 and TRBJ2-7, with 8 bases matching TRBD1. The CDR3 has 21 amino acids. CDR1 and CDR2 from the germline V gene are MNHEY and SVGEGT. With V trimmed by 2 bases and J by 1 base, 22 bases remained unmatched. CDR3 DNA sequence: TGTGCCAGCAGTTACCCGGTTGCCTTCGTTACCGGACAGGGAGCATCCTACGAGCAGTACTTC. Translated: CASSYPVAFVTGQGASYEQYF.

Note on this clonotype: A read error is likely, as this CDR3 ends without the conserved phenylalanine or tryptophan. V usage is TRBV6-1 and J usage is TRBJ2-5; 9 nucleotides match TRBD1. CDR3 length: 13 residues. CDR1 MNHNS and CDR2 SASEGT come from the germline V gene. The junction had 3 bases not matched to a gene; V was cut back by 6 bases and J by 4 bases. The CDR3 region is CASRDRGGETQYL. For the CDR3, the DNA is TGTGCCAGCAGGGACAGGGGTGGAGAGACCCAGTACCTC.

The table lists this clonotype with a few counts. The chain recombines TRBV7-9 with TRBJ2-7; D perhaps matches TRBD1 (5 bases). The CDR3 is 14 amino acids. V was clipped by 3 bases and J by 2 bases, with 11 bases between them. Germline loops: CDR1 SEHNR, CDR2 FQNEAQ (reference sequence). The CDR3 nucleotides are TGTGCCAGCAGCTTCGGCCCACAGGCCTACGAGCAGTACTTC. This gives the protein CASSFGPQAYEQYF.

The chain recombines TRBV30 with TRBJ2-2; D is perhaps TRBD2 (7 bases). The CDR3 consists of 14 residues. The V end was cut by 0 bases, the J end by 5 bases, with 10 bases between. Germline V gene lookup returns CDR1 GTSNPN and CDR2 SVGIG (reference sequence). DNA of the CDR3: TGTGCCTGGAGTGTAGGGGGGGCAACCGGGGAGCTGTTTTTT. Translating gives CAWSVGGATGELFF.

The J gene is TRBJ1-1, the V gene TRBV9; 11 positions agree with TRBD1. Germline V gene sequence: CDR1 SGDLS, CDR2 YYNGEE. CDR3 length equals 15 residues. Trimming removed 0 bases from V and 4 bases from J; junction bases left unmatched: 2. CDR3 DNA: TGTGCCAGCAGCGTAGGGGGGACAGGGGGCACTGAAGCTTTCTTT. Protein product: CASSVGGTGGTEAFF.

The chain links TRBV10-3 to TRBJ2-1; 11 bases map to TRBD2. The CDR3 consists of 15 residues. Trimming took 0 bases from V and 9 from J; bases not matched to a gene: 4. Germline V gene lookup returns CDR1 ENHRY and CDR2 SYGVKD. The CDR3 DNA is TGTGCCATCAGTGAGTCAAGTAGCGGGAGGGGTGAGCAGTTCTTC. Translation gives CAISESSSGRGEQFF.

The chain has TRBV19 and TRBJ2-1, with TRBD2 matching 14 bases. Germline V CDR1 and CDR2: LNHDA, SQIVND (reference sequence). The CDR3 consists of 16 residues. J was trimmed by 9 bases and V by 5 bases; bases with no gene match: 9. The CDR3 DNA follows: TGTGCCAGTAGTTTGCTGGGGACTAGCGGGAGATCTGAGCAGTTCTTC. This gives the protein CASSLLGTSGRSEQFF. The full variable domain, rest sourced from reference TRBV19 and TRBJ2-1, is DGGITQSPKYLFRKEGQNVTLSCEQNLNHDAMYWYRQDPGQGLRLIYYSQIVNDFQKGDIAEGYSVSREKKESFPLTVTSAQKNPTAFYLCASSLLGTSGRSEQFFGPGTRLTVL.

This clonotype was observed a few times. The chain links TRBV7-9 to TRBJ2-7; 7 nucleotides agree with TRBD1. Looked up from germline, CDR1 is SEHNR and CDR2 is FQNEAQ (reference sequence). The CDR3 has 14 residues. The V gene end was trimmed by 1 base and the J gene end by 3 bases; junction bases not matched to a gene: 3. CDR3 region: CASSLDRGVYEQYF. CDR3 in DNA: TGTGCCAGCAGCTTAGACAGGGGAGTCTACGAGCAGTACTTC. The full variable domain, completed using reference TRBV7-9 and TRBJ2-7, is DTGVSQNPRHKITKRGQNVTFRCDPISEHNRLYWYRQTLGQGPEFLTYFQNEAQLEKSRLLSDRFSAERPKGSFSTLEIQRTEQGDSAMYLCASSLDRGVYEQYFGPGTRLTVT.

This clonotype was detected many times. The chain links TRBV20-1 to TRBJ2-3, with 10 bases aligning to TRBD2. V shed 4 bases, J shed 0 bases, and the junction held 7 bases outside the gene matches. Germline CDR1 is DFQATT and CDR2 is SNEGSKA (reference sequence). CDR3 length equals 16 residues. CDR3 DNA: TGCAGTGCTACAGGACTAGCGGACACTAGCACAGATACGCAGTATTTT. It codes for CSATGLADTSTDTQYF.

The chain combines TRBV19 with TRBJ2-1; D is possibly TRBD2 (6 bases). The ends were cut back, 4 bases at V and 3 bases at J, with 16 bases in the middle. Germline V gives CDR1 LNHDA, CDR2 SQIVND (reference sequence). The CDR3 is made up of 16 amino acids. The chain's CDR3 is CASSTPGLSLYNEQFF. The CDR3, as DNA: TGTGCCAGTAGTACGCCGGGACTCTCCCTCTACAATGAGCAGTTCTTC.

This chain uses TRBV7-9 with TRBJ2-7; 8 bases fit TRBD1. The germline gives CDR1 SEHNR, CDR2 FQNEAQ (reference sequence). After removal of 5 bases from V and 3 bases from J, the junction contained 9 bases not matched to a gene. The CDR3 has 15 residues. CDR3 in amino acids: CASSPGQGRNYEQYF. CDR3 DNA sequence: TGTGCCAGCAGCCCCGGACAGGGAAGGAACTACGAGCAGTACTTC. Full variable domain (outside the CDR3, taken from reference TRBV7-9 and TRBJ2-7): DTGVSQNPRHKITKRGQNVTFRCDPISEHNRLYWYRQTLGQGPEFLTYFQNEAQLEKSRLLSDRFSAERPKGSFSTLEIQRTEQGDSAMYLCASSPGQGRNYEQYFGPGTRLTVT.

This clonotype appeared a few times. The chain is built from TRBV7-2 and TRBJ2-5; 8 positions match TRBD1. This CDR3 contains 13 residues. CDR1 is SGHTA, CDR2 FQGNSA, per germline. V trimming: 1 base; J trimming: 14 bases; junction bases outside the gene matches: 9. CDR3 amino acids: CASSLVGGQVSYF. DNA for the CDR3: TGTGCCAGCAGCTTAGTAGGGGGACAGGTCTCTTACTTC.

The CDR3 loop reads CASTLGPDRGDRQYF. Written as DNA, the CDR3 is TGTGCCAGCACCTTGGGACCGGACAGGGGGGACAGGCAGTACTTC. This sequence joins TRBV12-3 or TRBV12-4 and TRBJ2-7; TRBD1 matches 10 bases. Losses at the gene ends were 7 bases for V and 9 bases for J; bases not matched to a gene: 15. The CDR3 contains 15 residues.

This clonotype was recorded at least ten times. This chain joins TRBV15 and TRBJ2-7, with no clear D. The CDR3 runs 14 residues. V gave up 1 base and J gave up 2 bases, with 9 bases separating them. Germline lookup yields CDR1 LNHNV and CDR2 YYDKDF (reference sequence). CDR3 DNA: TGTGCCACCAGCAGAGTAGGGAAAGCCTACGAGCAGTACTTC. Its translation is CATSRVGKAYEQYF.

Written as DNA, the CDR3 is TGTGCCAGCAGCTCCCAATACGGACAGGGCAACAATGAGCAGTTCTTC. Protein product: CASSSQYGQGNNEQFF. The chain carries TRBV7-9 and TRBJ2-1; 8 bases line up with TRBD1. V dropped 4 bases and J dropped 5; count of bases not matched to a gene: 10. Germline CDR1 and CDR2: SEHNR and FQNEAQ (reference sequence). The CDR3 totals 16 residues.

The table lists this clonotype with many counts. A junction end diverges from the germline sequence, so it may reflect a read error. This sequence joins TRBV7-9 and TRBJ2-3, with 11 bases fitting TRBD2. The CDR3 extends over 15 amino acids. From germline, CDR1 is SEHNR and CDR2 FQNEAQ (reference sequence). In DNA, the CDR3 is TGTGCCAGCAGCCTAGCGGGAGGACAACAACCCACGCAGTATTTT. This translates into CASSLAGGQQPTQYF.